This entry features one T cell receptor beta chain sequence. This clone has only one observation. It has no known antigen specificity. Base quality data are lacking; no much larger clone is found one base away. Receptor libraries were prepared by the immunoSEQ multiplex PCR assay. A mixture of 60 forward primers for TCR Vbeta segments and 13 reverse primers for TCR Jbeta segments was used in the multiplex PCR. A multiplex PCR assay on genomic DNA amplified the CDR3 region of rearranged TCR beta genes. The amplified TCR beta libraries were sequenced on the Illumina HiSeq System as 87-base-pair reads. In the original analysis: In a later analysis, 70 million to 95 million unique TCR beta chains were counted across the 666 repertoires, and around 11 million of these chains were shared by at least two donors. Raw reads were error-corrected and collapsed into unique sequences by a nearest-neighbor algorithm in which closely related sequences were merged to remove PCR and sequencing errors. CDR3 sequences were aligned to IMGT reference sequences to assign V, D and J gene segments. For a sequence to be retained, at least a six-nucleotide match to both a V gene segment and a J gene segment was required. Rearrangements were called productive when the CDR3 lacked stop codons and stayed in frame with V and J; all others were non-productive. CDR3 was defined by IMGT convention, running from the second conserved V-encoded cysteine to the conserved J-encoded phenylalanine. Sequences without an unambiguous match to a single V gene segment were excluded from the earlier analysis of about 630 of the donors. In an earlier analysis of 587 of the donors, V segments were called functional above 56.7% productive rearrangements and were called segregating when the between-donor standard deviation exceeded 5%. To diagnose cytomegalovirus status from the catalog of TCR beta chain sequences, a statistical classification framework was built. A later analysis assigned V and J genes by comparing TCR nucleotide sequences with IMGT/GENE-DB human TR gene sequences. A later analysis assigned CDR3 sequences and most-parsimonious VDJ recombination scenarios with the TCRdist pipeline. In a later analysis, each TCR beta chain was defined by its CDR3 amino acid sequence together with its V-gene family, and reads without a unique V-gene family were excluded. To address suspected cross-contamination and a sequencing artifact, a later analysis removed 592 highly shared, low-generation-probability nucleotide sequences. In a later analysis, a clonal expansion index for each public chain was calculated from normalized within-repertoire ranks of inferred template counts. A later analysis computed generation probabilities with a VDJ recombination model fitted to out-of-frame rearrangements, and checked the results against IGoR. In a later analysis, TCR-TCR, TCR-HLA and TCR-CMV co-occurrence was scored with hypergeometric tests, and a repertoire-size bias correction was applied to TCR pairs. A later analysis estimated false discovery rates by permuting HLA or CMV assignments 20 times. In a later analysis, co-occurring TCRs were grouped with DBSCAN, and TCRdist sequence similarity was added when clustering was performed within HLA-allele-positive subsets. For co-occurrence clustering, repertoires with fewer than 30,000 or more than 120,000 public chains were excluded, along with 4 to 6 repertoires with anomalous nucleotide sharing. Not all clones reach the TCRdb copy of this immuneACCESS table, which keeps in-frame sequences only. Checked studies attribute under half of the gap to unresolved V genes and leave the rest unexplained. V, J and clone size were drawn from that table, and D and trimming were deduced from the DNA. The sample has roughly 230,000 clones on record, about 93% of them singletons. The ten largest clonotypes hold 1.5% to 2% of the sample.

These data originate in a study of cytomegalovirus exposure and HLA in healthy donors (dated by TCRdb to 2015 to 2018). General notes on the study: According to an earlier analysis of several hundred of the donors, about 179 million T cells yielded roughly 100 million unique TCR beta sequences and around 280 Gb of sequence data. An early release covering some 640 HLA-typed donors comprised roughly 300 gigabases of sequencing data and 65 million to 100 million unique TCR sequences. To predict cytomegalovirus infection status, the study combined high-throughput TCR immunosequencing, statistical association of individual TCRs with disease status, and machine learning. Both class I and class II loci were covered by HLA typing, at four-digit resolution. An earlier analysis of fewer than 700 of the donors applied high-throughput TCR beta sequencing to assess whether each TCR beta V gene segment acted as functional or pseudogenic. The study used immunosequencing to profile the T cell repertoires of several hundred subjects and linked those repertoires to cytomegalovirus serostatus. Every discovery cohort repertoire had been produced on one sequencing platform. The genetic ancestry cluster associated with self-reported Caucasian donors included about 84% of the roughly 400 genotyped donors. The number of donors typed differed by locus, with roughly 629-640 for A, B, C, DRB1 and DQB1, roughly 520 for DQA1, about 610 for DPA1, and approximately 470 for DPB1. The study aimed to test whether signatures of past pathogen exposure could be identified by cataloging public T cell receptors. Donor age, sex, ethnicity and CMV serostatus were collected together with the repertoire data. On average, 235,054 unique TCR beta nucleotide sequences were sequenced per donor among a few hundred genotyped donors of the cohort, with roughly 19% of those sequences being non-productive. To study patterns of TCR occurrence, a later analysis re-analyzed previously published TCR beta repertoires from 666 donors and added high-resolution HLA genotyping. Genome-wide SNP genotypes for about 55% of the 666 donors were used in a later genetic analysis, which treated that subset as a discovery cohort. Because of strong linkage in the cohort, five DR-DQ haplotypes were treated as single units for association and clustering. In addition to the first cohort of 666 subjects, a separate validation cohort of over 90 different subjects was used. In the later analysis, no new phenotypic data were used to find candidate immune exposures; instead, reliance was placed on TCR beta sequences and their occurrence across donors. The study at large found these results: Most TCR sequences were seen in very few donors, while some public TCRs were found in many individuals. A few of the identified cytomegalovirus-associated TCR beta chains were confirmed in vitro to be specific for cytomegalovirus antigens. Broadly in line with IMGT annotations, most TCR beta V segments showed up in productive rearrangements about 87% or about 30% of the time in an earlier analysis of around 600 of the donors. Over 15 rarely observed V segments, including chromosome 9 orphons, were excluded from the earlier analysis of approximately 500 of the donors because counts were too low. Strong co-occurrence of HLA alleles, especially DR and DQ, made assigning TCR associations to individual alleles difficult. In this cohort, only TCR beta chains were sequenced, and detectable features were limited by the absence of alpha or paired-chain data. Specific HLA alleles were associated with some 15,000 TCR beta sequences at a false discovery rate of 0.05 in a later analysis. A group of highly shared sequence variants was considered likely to be a technical artifact of the sequencing pipeline. In a later analysis, most CMV-associated TCR beta chains were found to appear HLA-restricted, with HLA associations seemingly driven largely by CMV exposure. Cytomegalovirus status was reported to be diagnosed by the classifier with high specificity and sensitivity in both the original and validation cohorts. Compared with equally common non-associated chains, HLA-associated TCR beta chains in a later analysis were more clonally expanded and had lower generation probabilities. A further reported finding was that TCR beta sequences accurately predicted the HLA-A and HLA-B alleles for most subjects in the first cohort. According to a later analysis, parvovirus B19, influenza, CMV and Epstein-Barr virus appeared linked to several top co-occurrence clusters. Linkage disequilibrium might explain the correlated functional status among segregating V segments, but an unknown experimental factor could not be excluded. Immune exposure information for the cohort was limited to CMV serostatus. Some IMGT-functional V segments, including TRBV6-2 and TRBV6-3, could not be told apart with the 87-base-pair reads, so those segments were excluded. In a later analysis, the rate of TCR association differed among HLA loci, with DRB1 alleles having the most associated TCRs and HLA-C alleles having the fewest. In the study, around 160 TCR beta chains were listed as associated with cytomegalovirus. According to the authors, the approach could potentially be generalized to other disease states and immunological phenotypes. Because some donors lacked HLA typing at each locus, the association tests relied only on the typed subset. Presence/absence analyses assumed roughly uniform sequencing depth across donors, an assumption that may not hold. A later genetic analysis associated a missense DCLRE1C variant with V-gene and J-gene trimming of TCR beta chains, and an independent cohort replicated the association. According to a later genetic analysis, donors in an Asian-associated ancestry cluster had fewer N-insertions in productive TCRs than the approximately 700-donor mean.

The cohort consisted of some 730 healthy bone marrow donors. At the time of sampling, all cohort members were nominally healthy, though unrecorded immune exposures were likely present. The donor was CMV seronegative and was included in the group of about 350 seronegative cohort members. Each donor provided a peripheral blood sample, and peripheral blood mononuclear cells were used for TCR beta sequencing. The Qiagen DNeasy Blood Extraction Kit was used to extract genomic DNA from the blood cell samples. CDR1 and CDR2 (MNHEY, SVGAGI) derive from the germline V gene. Including the terminal cysteine and phenylalanine, the CDR3 comprises 13 residues. The CDR3 DNA has 39 bases and is translated from base 1. Trimming takes 5 bases off V and 6 bases off J; junction bases not matched to a gene: 4.

The sequence joins TRBV6-5 to TRBJ1-1, with 9 middle bases fitting TRBD1. This TCR was sampled from a girl aged 2 to 10 in good health and CMV-seronegative. Sequences were obtained from PBMCs. The CDR3 is CASSRDRASEAFF. The nucleotides are TGTGCCAGCAGTAGGGACAGGGCTTCTGAAGCTTTCTTT.